This TCR beta chain stems from a study of cytomegalovirus exposure and HLA in healthy donors. With 2 bases clipped from V and 4 bases from J, the junction kept 8 bases outside the gene matches. The CDR3 spans 16 residues. Germline loops: CDR1 MNHEY, CDR2 SVGAGI. The PCR was carried out with 60 Vbeta primers and 13 Jbeta primers. Assay used: immunoSEQ multiplex PCR; TCRdb lists only in-frame clones, some missing. The sample shows around 100,000 clones, approximately 81% of them seen only once. General study points: A later analysis, which compared TCR beta chains of equal frequency, found the HLA-associated ones more clonally expanded.

About this clone: Its antigen is undetermined.

This sequence joins TRBV6-5 and TRBJ1-2; 9 nucleotides match TRBD1. Sequenced material: PBMCs. The TCR originated in a male donor in good health and CMV-seropositive. CDR3 residues: CASSYRGTGFGYGYTF. CDR3 nucleotide sequence: TGTGCCAGCAGTTACCGCGGGACAGGGTTCGGCTATGGCTACACCTTC.